A single T cell receptor beta chain is shown here with its context. What it binds is unknown. The repertoire was sequenced with immunoSEQ multiplex PCR; TCRdb's copy has only in-frame clones and lacks some. This table has 130,000 to 150,000 clones, more than 85% appearing once. These data are taken from a study of cytomegalovirus exposure and HLA in healthy donors. The wider study: Later, an analysis reported that the 130 or so validation repertoires had used the same platform as the approximately 690 first-cohort repertoires.

The germline gives CDR1 SGDLS, CDR2 YYNGEE. Germline trimming cut 3 bases from V and 4 bases from J; bases unmatched to any gene: 10. CDR3 length: 16 amino acids. The study's findings and limits: Most sequenced TCRs were rare (though some public TCRs occurred in many donors). The study put under 200 TCR beta chains on its list as cytomegalovirus-associated.

The donors were in the roughly 110-subject validation cohort, distinct from the roughly 670-subject first cohort. The chain uses TRBV9 and TRBJ2-1; 7 nucleotides line up with TRBD2. Input material: PBMCs. The clonotype was recovered from a man aged 18 to 30 in good health and CMV-seronegative. Written as DNA, the CDR3 is TGTGCCAGCAGCGAGACGACTAGCTTTATATACAATGAGCAGTTCTTC. Its protein is CASSETTSFIYNEQFF.